This is a list of T cell receptor beta chains from one sample in a study of T cell repertoires in aging, cancer and after chemotherapy. TCRdb analysed the multiplex PCR reads with MiXCR anew, one entry per CDR3 protein. The repertoire holds thousands of distinct CDR3 sequences, with around 70% as singletons. Sequencing was performed on blood. All receptors come from a human donor with a solid tumor. CDR3s include the opening cysteine and the closing phenylalanine or tryptophan. The D gene is left open where the match is weak. The listing skips clone size in some rows; elsewhere it reads once, few, many or a size class.

>TRBJ1-5|TRBV5-4|.|.
CASSLIRASQGWHF
TGTGCCAGCAGCTTGATTCGCGCGTCACAGGGCTGGCATTTT
>TRBJ2-1|TRBV11-3|TRBD2|.
CASSAGGEQFF
TGTGCCAGCAGCGCGGGGGGGGAGCAGTTCTTC
>TRBJ2-7|TRBV7-9|.|.
CASRRDGSSYEQYF
TGTGCCAGCAGGAGGGACGGGAGCTCCTACGAGCAGTACTTC
>TRBJ1-1|TRBV20-1|.|.
CSAKGNTEAFF
TGCAGTGCTAAGGGGAACACTGAAGCTTTCTTT
>TRBJ1-4|TRBV15|.|.
CATSRDGGTSLTNEKLFF
TGTGCCACCAGCAGAGATGGGGGGACATCCCTCACTAATGAAAAACTGTTTTTT
>TRBJ2-6|TRBV6-5|.|.
CASRTTDAGANVLTF
TGTGCCAGCAGGACTACAGACGCCGGGGCCAACGTCCTGACTTTC
>TRBJ2-7|TRBV27|.|.
CASSFPYTGEQYF
TGTGCCAGCAGTTTTCCTTACACGGGCGAGCAGTACTTC
>TRBJ1-1|TRBV29-1|.|few
CSVLPLGTEAFF
TGCAGCGTGCTACCCCTGGGCACTGAAGCTTTCTTT
>TRBJ2-3|TRBV5-1|.|.
CATKTTFMPDTQYF
TGCGCCACTAAGACGACTTTTATGCCAGATACGCAGTATTTT
>TRBJ1-5|TRBV29-1|.|.
CSVGTTDQPQHF
TGCAGCGTCGGGACAACGGATCAGCCCCAGCATTTT
>TRBJ2-2|TRBV5-8|.|.
CASSLAGIRSPGELFF
TGTGCCAGCAGCTTAGCAGGCATTCGATCACCCGGGGAGCTGTTTTTT
>TRBJ1-4|TRBV7-9|.|.
CASTMGNEKLFF
TGTGCCAGCACCATGGGGAATGAAAAACTGTTTTTT
>TRBJ1-1|TRBV11-3|TRBD1|.
CASSSVYTQGEENTEAFF
TGTGCCAGCAGCTCTGTTTACACACAGGGGGAGGAAAACACTGAAGCTTTCTTT
>TRBJ1-5|TRBV11-3|TRBD1|once
CASSKQGNQPQHF
TGTGCCAGCAGTAAACAGGGGAATCAGCCCCAGCATTTT
>TRBJ2-1|TRBV11-3|TRBD2|few
CASSTVSGTSGNEQFF
TGTGCCAGCAGCACAGTCTCCGGGACTAGTGGAAATGAGCAGTTCTTC
>TRBJ2-7|TRBV19|TRBD1|.
CASSTLGQGHEQYF
TGTGCCAGTAGTACTTTGGGACAGGGACACGAGCAGTACTTC
>TRBJ2-7|TRBV5-1|.|.
CASSLVRRGQGEQYF
TGCGCCAGCAGCTTGGTTCGGAGGGGGCAAGGCGAGCAGTACTTC
>TRBJ1-6|TRBV7-2|.|few
CASSFDGQNSPLHF
TGTGCCAGCAGTTTCGACGGCCAGAATTCACCCCTCCACTTT
>TRBJ1-6|TRBV6-1|TRBD1|few
CASSSDRVEFGSPLHF
TGTGCCAGCAGCTCCGACAGGGTCGAATTTGGTTCACCCCTCCACTTT
>TRBJ2-3|TRBV10-3|.|.
CAISEARAQYF
TGTGCCATCAGTGAGGCCCGGGCGCAGTATTTT
>TRBJ2-7|TRBV15|.|.
CATSRDRSSYEQYF
TGTGCCACCAGCAGAGATCGGAGCTCCTACGAGCAGTACTTC
>TRBJ1-3|TRBV7-9|.|few
CASGWGEGTIYF
TGTGCCAGCGGGTGGGGCGAGGGCACCATATATTTT
>TRBJ2-7|TRBV5-4|TRBD2|once
CASSLDLAGNYEQYF
TGTGCCAGCAGCTTGGATCTAGCGGGTAACTACGAGCAGTACTTC
>TRBJ2-5|TRBV20-1|.|.
CSAMLTTLGETQYF
TGCAGTGCTATGTTGACAACCTTGGGGGAGACCCAGTACTTC
>TRBJ1-2|TRBV5-6|TRBD1|.
CASSLSRQGVYGYTF
TGTGCCAGCAGCTTGAGCAGGCAGGGGGTCTATGGCTACACCTTC
>TRBJ1-2|TRBV6-1|.|.
CASSAEGFGGYTF
TGTGCCAGCAGTGCGGAGGGATTCGGCGGCTACACCTTC
>TRBJ2-5|TRBV20-1|TRBD2|.
CSASLAGYQETQYF
TGCAGTGCCAGCTTAGCGGGTTATCAAGAGACCCAGTACTTC
>TRBJ1-2|TRBV11-1|TRBD1|.
CASSLSRGQDYGYTF
TGTGCCAGCAGCTTGAGCAGGGGGCAAGATTATGGCTACACCTTC
>TRBJ2-5|TRBV6-2/TRBV6-3|TRBD1|.
CASSSSFMAQGKETQYF
TGTGCCAGCAGTTCATCATTCATGGCACAGGGGAAGGAGACCCAGTACTTC
>TRBJ2-5|TRBV27|TRBD1|.
CASSSRTGSETQYF
TGTGCCAGCAGTTCCCGGACAGGCTCGGAGACCCAGTACTTC
>TRBJ1-1|TRBV4-2|TRBD1|once
CASSQMGQGDTEAFF
TGTGCCAGCAGCCAGATGGGACAGGGGGACACTGAAGCTTTCTTT
>TRBJ2-2|TRBV7-2|TRBD2|once
CASSLVASGGTNTGELFF
TGTGCCAGCAGCTTAGTCGCTAGCGGGGGGACGAACACCGGGGAGCTGTTTTTT
>TRBJ1-2|TRBV5-1|.|.
CASSLQPPNYGYTF
TGCGCCAGCAGCTTGCAGCCACCCAACTATGGCTACACCTTC
>TRBJ2-3|TRBV12-3/TRBV12-4|.|.
CASSFYRGGTDTQYF
TGTGCCAGCAGTTTTTACAGGGGGGGAACAGATACGCAGTATTTT